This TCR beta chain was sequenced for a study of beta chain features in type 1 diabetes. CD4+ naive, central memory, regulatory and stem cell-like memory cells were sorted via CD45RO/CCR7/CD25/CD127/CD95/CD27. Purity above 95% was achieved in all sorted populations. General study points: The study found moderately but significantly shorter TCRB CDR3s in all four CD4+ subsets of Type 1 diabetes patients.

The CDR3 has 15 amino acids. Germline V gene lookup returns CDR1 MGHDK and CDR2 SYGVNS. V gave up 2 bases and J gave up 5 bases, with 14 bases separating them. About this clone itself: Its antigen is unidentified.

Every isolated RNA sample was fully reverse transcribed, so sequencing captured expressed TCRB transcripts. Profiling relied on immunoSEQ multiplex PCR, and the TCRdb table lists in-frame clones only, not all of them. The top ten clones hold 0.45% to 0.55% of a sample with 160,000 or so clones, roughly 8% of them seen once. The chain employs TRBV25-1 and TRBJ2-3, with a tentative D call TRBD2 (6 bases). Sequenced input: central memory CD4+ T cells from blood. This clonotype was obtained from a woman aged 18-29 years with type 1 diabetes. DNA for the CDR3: TGTGCCAGCAGTGAACGGGGGAGCGGAATAGATACGCAGTATTTT. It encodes CASSERGSGIDTQYF.